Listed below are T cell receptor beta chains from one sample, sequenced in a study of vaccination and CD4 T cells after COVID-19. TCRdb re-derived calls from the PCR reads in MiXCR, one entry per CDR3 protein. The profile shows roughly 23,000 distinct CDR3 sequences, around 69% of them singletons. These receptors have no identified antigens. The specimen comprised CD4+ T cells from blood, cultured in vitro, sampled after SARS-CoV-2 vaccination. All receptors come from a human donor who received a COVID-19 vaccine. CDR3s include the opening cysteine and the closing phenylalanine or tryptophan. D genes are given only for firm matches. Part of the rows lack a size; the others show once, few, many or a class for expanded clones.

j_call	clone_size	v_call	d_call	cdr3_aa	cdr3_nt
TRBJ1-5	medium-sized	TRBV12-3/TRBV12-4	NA	CASSFGTILTSNQPQHF	TGTGCCAGCAGTTTTGGGACTATACTCACAAGCAATCAGCCCCAGCATTTT
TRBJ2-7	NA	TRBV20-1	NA	CSANGASYEQYF	TGCAGTGCTAACGGGGCCTCCTACGAGCAGTACTTC
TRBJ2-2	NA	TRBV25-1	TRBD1	CASAGQGYTGELFF	TGTGCCAGCGCGGGACAGGGTTACACCGGGGAGCTGTTTTTT
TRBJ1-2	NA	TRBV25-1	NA	CASSEAPHNYGYTF	TGTGCCAGCAGTGAAGCCCCACATAACTATGGCTACACCTTC
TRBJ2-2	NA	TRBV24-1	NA	CATSDYGGDTGELFF	TGTGCCACCAGTGATTACGGTGGGGACACCGGGGAGCTGTTTTTT
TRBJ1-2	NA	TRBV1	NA	CTSSPRQVFGIGYTF	TGCACCAGCAGCCCTCGACAGGTCTTCGGGATTGGCTACACCTTC
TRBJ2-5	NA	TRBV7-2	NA	CTSSLAHQETQYF	TGTACCAGCAGCTTAGCTCACCAAGAGACCCAGTACTTC
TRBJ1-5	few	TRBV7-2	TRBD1	CASSLTGGNQPQHF	TGTGCCAGCAGCCTCACAGGGGGCAATCAGCCCCAGCATTTT
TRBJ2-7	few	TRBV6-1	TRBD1	CASKGQVSSYEQYF	TGTGCCAGCAAGGGACAGGTGAGCTCCTACGAGCAGTACTTC
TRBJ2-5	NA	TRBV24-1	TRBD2	CATSDSGRTSGQETQYF	TGTGCCACCAGTGATTCGGGGAGGACTAGCGGCCAAGAGACCCAGTACTTC
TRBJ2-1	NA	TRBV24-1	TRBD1	CATSDLRTGPDNEQFF	TGTGCCACCAGTGACCTCCGGACAGGGCCAGACAATGAGCAGTTCTTC
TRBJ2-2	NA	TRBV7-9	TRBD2	CASSAGLAGGELFF	TGTGCCAGCAGCGCGGGACTAGCGGGCGGGGAGCTGTTTTTT
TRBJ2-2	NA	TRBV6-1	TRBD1	CASRRTGNTGELFF	TGTGCCAGCAGGAGGACAGGGAACACCGGGGAGCTGTTTTTT
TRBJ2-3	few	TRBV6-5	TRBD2	CASSYSASGGLGTQYF	TGTGCCAGCAGTTACTCGGCTAGCGGGGGTCTCGGTACGCAGTATTTT
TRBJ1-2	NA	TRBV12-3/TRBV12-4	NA	CASSPGAGDGYTF	TGTGCCAGCAGCCCGGGTGCAGGGGACGGCTACACCTTC
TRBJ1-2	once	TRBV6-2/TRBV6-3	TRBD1	CASSYSFGGTGTYGYTF	TGTGCCAGCAGTTACTCATTCGGCGGGACAGGCACCTATGGCTACACCTTC
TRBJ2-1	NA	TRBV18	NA	CASSPAGFAGEQFF	TGTGCCAGCTCACCGGCCGGATTCGCCGGGGAGCAGTTCTTC
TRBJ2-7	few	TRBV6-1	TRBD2	CASRITSGSSYEQYF	TGTGCCAGCCGAATTACTAGCGGGTCCTCCTACGAGCAGTACTTC
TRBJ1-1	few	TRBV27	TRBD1	CASSLSSITRQGEAFF	TGTGCCAGCAGTTTATCCTCGATAACCCGACAGGGAGAAGCTTTCTTT
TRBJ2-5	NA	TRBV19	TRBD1	CASSMSQGAETQYF	TGTGCCAGTAGTATGTCGCAGGGGGCAGAGACCCAGTACTTC
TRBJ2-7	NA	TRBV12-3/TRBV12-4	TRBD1	CASSFGGQGAYEQYF	TGTGCCAGCAGTTTTGGGGGACAGGGGGCCTACGAGCAGTACTTC
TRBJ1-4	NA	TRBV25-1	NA	CASSEGEKLFF	TGTGCCAGCAGTGAGGGAGAAAAACTGTTTTTT
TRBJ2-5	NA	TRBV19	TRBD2	CASTYGLAGDQETQYF	TGTGCCAGCACCTATGGACTAGCGGGGGACCAAGAGACCCAGTACTTC
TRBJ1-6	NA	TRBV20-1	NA	CSARDLRGSSPLHF	TGCAGTGCTAGAGATCTGAGGGGAAGTTCACCCCTCCACTTT
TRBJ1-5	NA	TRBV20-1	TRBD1	CSARDSGQGGGPQHF	TGCAGTGCTAGAGATTCAGGACAGGGTGGTGGGCCCCAGCATTTT
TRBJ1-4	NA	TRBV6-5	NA	CASSYSPQRYNEKLFF	TGTGCCAGCAGTTACTCGCCACAGCGGTATAATGAAAAACTGTTTTTT
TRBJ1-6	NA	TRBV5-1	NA	CASSLVSGNSPLHF	TGCGCCAGCAGCTTGGTTTCGGGAAATTCACCCCTCCACTTT
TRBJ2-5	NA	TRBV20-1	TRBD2	CSAGRAGGQETQYF	TGCAGTGCTGGTCGAGCGGGGGGTCAAGAGACCCAGTACTTC
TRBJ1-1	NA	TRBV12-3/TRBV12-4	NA	CASSLRQGPTEAFF	TGTGCCAGCAGTTTAAGGCAGGGTCCCACTGAAGCTTTCTTT
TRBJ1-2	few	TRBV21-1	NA	CASSNPSRGHIYGYTF	TGTGCCAGCAGCAACCCGAGCAGGGGACACATCTATGGCTACACCTTC
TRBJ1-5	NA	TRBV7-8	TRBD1	CASSVTGGQDNQPQHF	TGTGCCAGCAGCGTTACAGGGGGCCAGGACAATCAGCCCCAGCATTTT
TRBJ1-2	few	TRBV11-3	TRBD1	CASSLVVGGGYTF	TGTGCCAGCAGCTTAGTGGTAGGGGGCGGCTACACCTTC
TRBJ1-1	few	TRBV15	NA	CATSRERRMNTEAFF	TGTGCCACCAGCAGAGAAAGAAGGATGAACACTGAAGCTTTCTTT
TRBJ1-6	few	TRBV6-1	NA	CATAEGRNSPLHF	TGTGCCACGGCGGAGGGGCGTAATTCACCCCTCCACTTT
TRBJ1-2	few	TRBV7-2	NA	CASSLDRRGYTF	TGTGCCAGCAGCTTAGACAGGAGGGGCTACACCTTC
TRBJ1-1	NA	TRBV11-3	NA	CASSLVAGGNTEAFF	TGTGCCAGCAGCTTAGTAGCAGGAGGGAACACTGAAGCTTTCTTT
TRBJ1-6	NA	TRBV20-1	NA	CSARETGAGNSPLHF	TGCAGTGCTAGAGAGACGGGGGCGGGTAATTCACCCCTCCACTTT
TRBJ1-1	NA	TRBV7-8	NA	CASSLALGTEAFF	TGTGCCAGCAGCTTAGCGCTGGGCACTGAAGCTTTCTTT
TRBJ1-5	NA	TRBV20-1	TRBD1	CSASRGLGSNQPQHF	TGCAGTGCTAGTAGGGGGCTCGGGAGCAATCAGCCCCAGCATTTT
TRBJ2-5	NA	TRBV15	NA	CATSRDRIILSTTQYF	TGTGCCACCAGCAGAGATAGGATTATATTGAGTACCACCCAGTACTTC
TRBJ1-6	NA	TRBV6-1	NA	CASSEYRVGDSPLHF	TGTGCCAGCAGTGAATACAGGGTTGGCGATTCACCCCTCCACTTT
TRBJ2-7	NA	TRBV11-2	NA	CASSPAGGSYEQYF	TGTGCCAGCAGCCCAGCCGGGGGCTCCTACGAGCAGTACTTC
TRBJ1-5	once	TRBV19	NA	CASSIDPRVKGQPQHF	TGTGCCAGTAGTATAGATCCCAGGGTCAAGGGCCAGCCCCAGCATTTT
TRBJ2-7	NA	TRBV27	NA	CASSSGYEQYF	TGTGCCAGCAGTTCAGGGTACGAGCAGTACTTC
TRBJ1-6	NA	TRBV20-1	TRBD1	CSALQGNSPLHF	TGCAGTGCTCTACAGGGGAATTCACCCCTCCACTTT
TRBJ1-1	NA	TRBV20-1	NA	CSARDMGLTAMNTEAFF	TGCAGTGCTAGAGATATGGGTCTGACAGCGATGAACACTGAAGCTTTCTTT
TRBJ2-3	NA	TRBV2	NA	CASRKLVTDTQYF	TGTGCCAGCAGGAAACTAGTCACAGATACGCAGTATTTT
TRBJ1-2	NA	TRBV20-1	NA	CSARAMNTYGYTF	TGCAGTGCTAGAGCCATGAATACCTATGGCTACACCTTC
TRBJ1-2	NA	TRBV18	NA	CASSPGAGFYGYTF	TGTGCCAGCTCACCAGGGGCAGGGTTCTATGGCTACACCTTC
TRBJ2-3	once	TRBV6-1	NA	CASRGVTVQYF	TGTGCCAGCAGGGGGGTCACGGTCCAGTATTTT
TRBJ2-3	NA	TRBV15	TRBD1	CATSTGTDTDTQYF	TGTGCCACCAGCACCGGGACAGACACAGATACGCAGTATTTT
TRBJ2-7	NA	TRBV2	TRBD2	CASRLHTGTSGGYEQYF	TGTGCCAGCAGGCTCCATACCGGGACTAGCGGGGGTTACGAGCAGTACTTC
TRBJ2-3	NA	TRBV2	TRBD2	CASSERFSGGAGTQYF	TGTGCCAGCAGTGAAAGGTTTAGCGGGGGGGCCGGTACGCAGTATTTT
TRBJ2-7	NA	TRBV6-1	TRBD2	CASSAESSGAYEQYF	TGTGCCAGCAGTGCAGAATCTAGCGGGGCCTACGAGCAGTACTTC
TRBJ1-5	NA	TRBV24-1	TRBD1	CATSDSTGGRNQPQHF	TGTGCCACCAGTGATTCAACAGGGGGACGCAATCAGCCCCAGCATTTT
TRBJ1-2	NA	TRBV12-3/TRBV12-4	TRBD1	CASSPWTGEHGYTF	TGTGCCAGCAGTCCCTGGACAGGGGAGCATGGCTACACCTTC